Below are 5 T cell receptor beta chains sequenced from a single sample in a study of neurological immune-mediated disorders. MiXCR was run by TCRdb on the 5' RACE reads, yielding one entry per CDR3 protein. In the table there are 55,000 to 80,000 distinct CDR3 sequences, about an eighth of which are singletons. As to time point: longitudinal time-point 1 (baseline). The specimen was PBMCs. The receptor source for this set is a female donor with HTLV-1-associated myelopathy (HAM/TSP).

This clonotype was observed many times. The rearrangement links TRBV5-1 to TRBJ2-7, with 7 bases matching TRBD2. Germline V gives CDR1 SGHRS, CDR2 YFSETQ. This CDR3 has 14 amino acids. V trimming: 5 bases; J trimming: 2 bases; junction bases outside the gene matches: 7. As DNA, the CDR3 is TGCGCCAGCAGTCTAGGGACTACCACCTACGAGCAGTACTTC. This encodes CASSLGTTTYEQYF.

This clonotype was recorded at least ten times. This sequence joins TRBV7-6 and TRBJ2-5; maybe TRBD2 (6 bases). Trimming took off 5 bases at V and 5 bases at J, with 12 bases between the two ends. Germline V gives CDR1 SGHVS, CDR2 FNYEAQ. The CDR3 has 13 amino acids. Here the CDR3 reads CASSAGFRETQYF. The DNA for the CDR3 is TGTGCCAGCAGCGCGGGGTTTAGGGAGACCCAGTACTTC.

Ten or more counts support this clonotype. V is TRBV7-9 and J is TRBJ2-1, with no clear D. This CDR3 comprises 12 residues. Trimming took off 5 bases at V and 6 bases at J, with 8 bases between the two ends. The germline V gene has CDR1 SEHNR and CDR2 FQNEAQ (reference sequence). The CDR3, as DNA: TGTGCCAGCAGCCCGCAGTCCAATGAGCAGTTCTTC. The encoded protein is CASSPQSNEQFF.

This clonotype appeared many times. CDR3 sequence: CASSLIQGSGYGYTF. CDR3 in DNA: TGCGCCAGCAGCTTAATCCAGGGCTCAGGCTATGGCTACACCTTC. The V and J genes are TRBV5-1 and TRBJ1-2; possibly TRBD1 for D (5 bases). CDR3 length: 15 residues. In germline, CDR1 is SGHRS, CDR2 YFSETQ. V was shortened by 2 bases and J by 4 bases, with 15 bases between the two germline ends.

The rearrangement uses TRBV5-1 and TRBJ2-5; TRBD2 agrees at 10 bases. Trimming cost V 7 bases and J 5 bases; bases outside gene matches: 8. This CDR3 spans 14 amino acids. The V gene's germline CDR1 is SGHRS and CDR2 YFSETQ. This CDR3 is CASEASGGVETQYF. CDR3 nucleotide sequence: TGCGCCAGCGAGGCTAGCGGGGGTGTGGAGACCCAGTACTTC.